The sequence of this TCR beta chain was determined in a study of cytomegalovirus exposure and HLA in healthy donors. V shed 2 bases and J 2 bases; nucleotides not matched to a gene: 2. The CDR3 loop spans 15 amino acids. Germline V gives CDR1 GTSNPN, CDR2 SVGIG (reference sequence). The PCR contained 60 Vbeta and 13 Jbeta primers. TCRdb keeps only in-frame clones here, not all; method: immunoSEQ multiplex PCR. The data contain about 190,000 clones, less than 85% of them singletons. The rearrangement links TRBV30 to TRBJ2-1; TRBD2 matches 11 bases. The sequencing sample was made of PBMCs. This TCR came from a man aged 25-45 years in good health and CMV-seropositive. This CDR3 reads CAWSLGLAAYNEQFF. The DNA of the CDR3 is TGTGCCTGGAGTTTGGGACTAGCGGCCTACAATGAGCAGTTCTTC.